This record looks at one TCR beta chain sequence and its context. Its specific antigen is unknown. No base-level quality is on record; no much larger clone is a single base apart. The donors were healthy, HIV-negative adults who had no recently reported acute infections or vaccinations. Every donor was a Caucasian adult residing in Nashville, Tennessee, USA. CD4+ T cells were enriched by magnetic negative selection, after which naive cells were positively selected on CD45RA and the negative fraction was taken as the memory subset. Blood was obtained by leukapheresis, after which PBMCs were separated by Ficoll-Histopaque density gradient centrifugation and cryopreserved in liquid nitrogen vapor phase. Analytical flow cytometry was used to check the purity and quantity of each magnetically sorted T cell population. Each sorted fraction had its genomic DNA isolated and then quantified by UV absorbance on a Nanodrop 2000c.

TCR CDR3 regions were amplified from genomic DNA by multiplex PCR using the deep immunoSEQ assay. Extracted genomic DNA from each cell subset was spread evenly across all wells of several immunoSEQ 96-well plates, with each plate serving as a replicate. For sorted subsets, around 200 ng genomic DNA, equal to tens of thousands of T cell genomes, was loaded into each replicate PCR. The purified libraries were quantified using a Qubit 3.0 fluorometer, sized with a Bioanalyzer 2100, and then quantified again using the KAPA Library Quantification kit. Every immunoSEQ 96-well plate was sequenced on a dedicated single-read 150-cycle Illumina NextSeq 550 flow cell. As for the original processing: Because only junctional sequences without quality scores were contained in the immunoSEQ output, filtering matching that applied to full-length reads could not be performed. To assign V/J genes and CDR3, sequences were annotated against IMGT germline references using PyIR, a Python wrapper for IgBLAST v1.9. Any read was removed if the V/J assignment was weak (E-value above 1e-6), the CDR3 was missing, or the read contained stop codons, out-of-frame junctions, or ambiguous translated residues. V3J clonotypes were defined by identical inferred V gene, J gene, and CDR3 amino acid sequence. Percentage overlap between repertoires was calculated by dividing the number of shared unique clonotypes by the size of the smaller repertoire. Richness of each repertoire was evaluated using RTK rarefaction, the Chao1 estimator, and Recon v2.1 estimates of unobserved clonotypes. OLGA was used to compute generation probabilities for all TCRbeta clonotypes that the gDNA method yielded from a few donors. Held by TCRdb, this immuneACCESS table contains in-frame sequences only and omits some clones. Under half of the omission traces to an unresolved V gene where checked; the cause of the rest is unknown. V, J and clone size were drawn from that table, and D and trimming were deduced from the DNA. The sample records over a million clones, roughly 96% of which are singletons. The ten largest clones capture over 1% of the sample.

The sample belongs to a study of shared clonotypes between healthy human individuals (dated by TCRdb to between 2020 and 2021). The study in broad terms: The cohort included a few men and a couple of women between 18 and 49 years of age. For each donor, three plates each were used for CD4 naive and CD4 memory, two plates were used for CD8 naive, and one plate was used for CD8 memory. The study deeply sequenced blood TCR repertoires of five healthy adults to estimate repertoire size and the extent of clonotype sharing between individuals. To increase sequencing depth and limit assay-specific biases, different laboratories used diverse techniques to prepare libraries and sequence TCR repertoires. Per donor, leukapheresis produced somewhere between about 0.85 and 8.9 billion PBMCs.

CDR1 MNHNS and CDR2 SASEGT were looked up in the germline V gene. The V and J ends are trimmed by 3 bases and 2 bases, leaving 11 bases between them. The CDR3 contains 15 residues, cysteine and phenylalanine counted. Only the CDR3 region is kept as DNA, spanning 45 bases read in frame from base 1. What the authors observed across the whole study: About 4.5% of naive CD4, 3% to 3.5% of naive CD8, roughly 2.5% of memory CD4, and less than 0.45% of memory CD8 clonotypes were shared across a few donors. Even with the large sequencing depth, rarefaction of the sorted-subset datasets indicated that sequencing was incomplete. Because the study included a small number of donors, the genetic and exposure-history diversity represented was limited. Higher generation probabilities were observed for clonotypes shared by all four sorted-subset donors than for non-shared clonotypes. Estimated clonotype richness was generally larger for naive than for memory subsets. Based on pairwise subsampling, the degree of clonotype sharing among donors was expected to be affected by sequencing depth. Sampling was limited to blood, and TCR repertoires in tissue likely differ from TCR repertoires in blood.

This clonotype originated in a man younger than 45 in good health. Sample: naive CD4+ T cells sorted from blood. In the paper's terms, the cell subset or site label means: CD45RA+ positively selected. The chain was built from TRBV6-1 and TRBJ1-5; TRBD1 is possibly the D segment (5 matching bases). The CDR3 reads CASSEGRQRNQPQHF. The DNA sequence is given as TGTGCCAGCAGTGAGGGGCGACAGCGCAATCAGCCCCAGCATTTT.